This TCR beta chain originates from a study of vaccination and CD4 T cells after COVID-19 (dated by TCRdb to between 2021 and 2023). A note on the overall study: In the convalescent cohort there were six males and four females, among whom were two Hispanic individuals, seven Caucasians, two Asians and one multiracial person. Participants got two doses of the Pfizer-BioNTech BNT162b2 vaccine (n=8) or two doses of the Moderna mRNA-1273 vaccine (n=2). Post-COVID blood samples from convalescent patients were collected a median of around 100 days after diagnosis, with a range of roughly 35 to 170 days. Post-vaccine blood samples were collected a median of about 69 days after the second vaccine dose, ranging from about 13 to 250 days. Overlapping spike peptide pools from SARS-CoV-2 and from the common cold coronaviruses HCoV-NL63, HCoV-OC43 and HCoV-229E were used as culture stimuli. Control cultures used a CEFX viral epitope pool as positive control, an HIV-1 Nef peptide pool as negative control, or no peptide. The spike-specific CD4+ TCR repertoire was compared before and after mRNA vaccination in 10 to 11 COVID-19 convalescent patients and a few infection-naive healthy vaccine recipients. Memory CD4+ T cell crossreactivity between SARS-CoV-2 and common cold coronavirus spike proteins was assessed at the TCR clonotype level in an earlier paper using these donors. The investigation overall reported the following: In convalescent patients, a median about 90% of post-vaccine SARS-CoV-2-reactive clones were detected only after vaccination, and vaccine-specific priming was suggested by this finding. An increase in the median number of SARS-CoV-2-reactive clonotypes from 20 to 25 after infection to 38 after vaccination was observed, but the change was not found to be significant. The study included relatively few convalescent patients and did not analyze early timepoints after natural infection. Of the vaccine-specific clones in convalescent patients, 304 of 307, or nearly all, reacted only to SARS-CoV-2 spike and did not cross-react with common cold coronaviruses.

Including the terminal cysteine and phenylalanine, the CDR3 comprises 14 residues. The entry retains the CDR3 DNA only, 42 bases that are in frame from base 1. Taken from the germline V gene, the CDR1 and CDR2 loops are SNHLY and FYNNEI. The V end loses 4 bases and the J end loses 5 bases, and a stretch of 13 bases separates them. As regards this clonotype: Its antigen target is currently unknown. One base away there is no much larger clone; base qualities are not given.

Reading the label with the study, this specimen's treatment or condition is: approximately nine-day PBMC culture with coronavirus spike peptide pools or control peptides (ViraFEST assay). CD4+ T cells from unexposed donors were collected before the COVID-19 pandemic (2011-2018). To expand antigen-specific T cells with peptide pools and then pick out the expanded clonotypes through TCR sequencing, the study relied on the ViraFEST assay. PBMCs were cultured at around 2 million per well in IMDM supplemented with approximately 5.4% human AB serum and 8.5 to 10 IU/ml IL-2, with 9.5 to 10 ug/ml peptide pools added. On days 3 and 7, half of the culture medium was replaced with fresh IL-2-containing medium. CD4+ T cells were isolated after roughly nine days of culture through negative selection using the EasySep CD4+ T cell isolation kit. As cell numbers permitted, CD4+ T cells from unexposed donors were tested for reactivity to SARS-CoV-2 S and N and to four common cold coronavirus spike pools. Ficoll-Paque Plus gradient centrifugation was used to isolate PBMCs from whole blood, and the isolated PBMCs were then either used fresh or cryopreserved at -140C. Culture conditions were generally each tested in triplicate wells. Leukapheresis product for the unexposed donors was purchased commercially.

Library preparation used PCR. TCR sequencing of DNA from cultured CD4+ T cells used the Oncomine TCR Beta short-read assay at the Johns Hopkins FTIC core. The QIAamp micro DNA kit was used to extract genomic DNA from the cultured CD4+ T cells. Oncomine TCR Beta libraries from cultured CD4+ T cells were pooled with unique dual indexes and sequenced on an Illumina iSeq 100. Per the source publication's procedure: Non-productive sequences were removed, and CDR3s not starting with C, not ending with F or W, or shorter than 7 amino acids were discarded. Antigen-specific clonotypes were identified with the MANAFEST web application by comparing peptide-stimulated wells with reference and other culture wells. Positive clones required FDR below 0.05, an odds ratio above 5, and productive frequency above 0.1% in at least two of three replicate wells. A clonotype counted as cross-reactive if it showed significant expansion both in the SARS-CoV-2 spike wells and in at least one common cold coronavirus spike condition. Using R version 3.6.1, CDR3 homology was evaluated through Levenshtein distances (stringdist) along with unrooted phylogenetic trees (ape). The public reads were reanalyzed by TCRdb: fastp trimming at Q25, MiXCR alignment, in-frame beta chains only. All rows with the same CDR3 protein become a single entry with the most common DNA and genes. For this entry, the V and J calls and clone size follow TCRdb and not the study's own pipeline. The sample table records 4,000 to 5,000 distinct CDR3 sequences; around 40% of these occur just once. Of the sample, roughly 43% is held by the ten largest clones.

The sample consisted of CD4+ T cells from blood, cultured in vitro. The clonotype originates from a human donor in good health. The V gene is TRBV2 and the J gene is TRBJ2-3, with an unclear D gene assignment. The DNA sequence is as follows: TGTGCCAGCAGTGTACGGATGGATTTAGATACGCAGTATTTT. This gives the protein CASSVRMDLDTQYF.